This T cell receptor (beta chain) was found in a study of graft-versus-host responses after intestinal transplantation. Across the whole study: Transplants given to recipients were multivisceral, liver-intestinal, or isolated intestinal. Every recipient had anti-thymocyte globulin induction and approximately three years of tacrolimus plus steroids.

Libraries were prepared by immunoSEQ multiplex PCR; TCRdb keeps only in-frame clonotypes and omits some of them. Of tens of thousands of clones listed, about 85% are singletons. Study-wide points: High graft-versus-host to host-versus-graft T cell clonal ratios marked allografts of patients with graft-donor macrochimerism. Detection of GvH clones occurred in recipient marrow, and some had their first appearance in ileum or blood.

Intraepithelial lymphocytes and lamina propria lymphocytes were released through processing of graft tissue. This CDR3 has 16 residues. Germline V CDR1 and CDR2: LGHNT, FRNRAP. Losses at the gene ends were 2 bases for V and 5 bases for J; bases not matched to a gene: 8. In regard to this clone: The antigen is unknown.

This sample comprised ileum tissue, obtained 200 to 210 days after intestinal transplant. The sequence was obtained from a human patient who received an intestinal transplant, so some T cells may come from the graft donor. The genes are TRBV12-5 and TRBJ2-5; 10 nucleotides match TRBD1. CDR3: CASGLSDRGRRETQYF. CDR3 nucleotide sequence: TGTGCTAGTGGTTTGTCCGACAGGGGGCGCCGGGAGACCCAGTACTTC. Filled out from reference TRBV12-5 and TRBJ2-5, the complete variable domain reads DARVTQTPRHKVTEMGQEVTMRCQPILGHNTVFWYRQTMMQGLELLAYFRNRAPLDDSGMPKDRFSAEMPDATLATLKIQPSEPRDSAVYFCASGLSDRGRRETQYFGPGTRLLVL.